This is a list of T cell receptor beta chains from one sample in a study of blood T cells in healthy people across ages. One entry per CDR3 protein, called by TCRdb with MiXCR from the 5' RACE reads. The repertoire holds roughly 730,000 distinct CDR3 sequences, roughly three fifths seen once, with around 24% in the top ten. The sample was blood. The receptors stem from a man between 35 and 55 years old in good health. The CDR3 runs from the conserved cysteine through the conserved F or W. The D gene is left open where the match is weak. Rows give clone size only sometimes, using once, few, many, or a class for an expanded clone.

V gene: TRBV4-3
D gene: .
clone size: .
J gene: TRBJ2-3
CDR3 DNA: TGCGCCAGCAGCCAAGATCCGGGGACCGGGTCAGATACGCAGTATTTT
CDR3 protein: CASSQDPGTGSDTQYF

V gene: TRBV5-1
D gene: .
clone size: .
J gene: TRBJ2-6
CDR3 DNA: TGCGCCAGCAGCTCGGAGGGGGACCCTGGGGCCAACGTCCTGACTTTC
CDR3 protein: CASSSEGDPGANVLTF

V gene: TRBV20-1
D gene: TRBD2
clone size: .
J gene: TRBJ2-7
CDR3 DNA: TGCAGTGCTCCGGGACTAGCGGGAGTTAATGAGCAGTACTTC
CDR3 protein: CSAPGLAGVNEQYF

V gene: TRBV6-5
D gene: TRBD2
clone size: once
J gene: TRBJ2-7
CDR3 DNA: TGTGCCAGCAGAGACGCTAGCGGGAGCTCCTACGAGCAGTACTTC
CDR3 protein: CASRDASGSSYEQYF

V gene: TRBV27
D gene: .
clone size: .
J gene: TRBJ2-7
CDR3 DNA: TGTGCCAGCCTTCCCCGACAGGGACTGTCCTACGAGCAGTACTTC
CDR3 protein: CASLPRQGLSYEQYF

V gene: TRBV10-3
D gene: TRBD2
clone size: few
J gene: TRBJ2-7
CDR3 DNA: TGTGCCATCAGTGAGTCTTTTGGGACTAGCGGGAGTCGGAGCTCCTACGAGCAGTACTTC
CDR3 protein: CAISESFGTSGSRSSYEQYF

V gene: TRBV12-3/TRBV12-4
D gene: TRBD2
clone size: .
J gene: TRBJ2-1
CDR3 DNA: TGTGCCAGCAGTTCGGGATTAGCGGGAGGGGGTGAGCAGTTCTTC
CDR3 protein: CASSSGLAGGGEQFF

V gene: TRBV7-9
D gene: .
clone size: .
J gene: TRBJ1-2
CDR3 DNA: TGTGCCAGCAGCTTAGTTACAGATAACTATGGCTACACCTTC
CDR3 protein: CASSLVTDNYGYTF

V gene: TRBV7-2
D gene: TRBD2
clone size: .
J gene: TRBJ2-5
CDR3 DNA: TGTGCCAGCAGCTTAGCGCGGGGGGTTTTCCAAGAGACCCAGTACTTC
CDR3 protein: CASSLARGVFQETQYF

V gene: TRBV4-2
D gene: TRBD2
clone size: .
J gene: TRBJ2-1
CDR3 DNA: TGTGCCAGCAGCCAAAGCCTTCGGGGGGCCTACAATGAGCAGTTCTTC
CDR3 protein: CASSQSLRGAYNEQFF

V gene: TRBV24-1
D gene: .
clone size: .
J gene: TRBJ2-1
CDR3 DNA: TGTGCCACCAGTGAAGTTGGGGGGGCCCTGTACAATGAGCAGTTCTTC
CDR3 protein: CATSEVGGALYNEQFF

V gene: TRBV7-2
D gene: TRBD1
clone size: few
J gene: TRBJ1-4
CDR3 DNA: TGTGCCAGCAGCTTAGCCGGACAGGGGAATGTAAAACTGTTTTTT
CDR3 protein: CASSLAGQGNVKLFF

V gene: TRBV13
D gene: .
clone size: .
J gene: TRBJ2-7
CDR3 DNA: TGTGCCAGCAGCTACGATGGTTTTCGCGAGCAGTACTTC
CDR3 protein: CASSYDGFREQYF

V gene: TRBV4-1
D gene: .
clone size: .
J gene: TRBJ1-2
CDR3 DNA: TGCGCCAGCAGCCAGGAGACTAAAGACGTATATGGCTACACCTTC
CDR3 protein: CASSQETKDVYGYTF

V gene: TRBV29-1
D gene: .
clone size: .
J gene: TRBJ1-4
CDR3 DNA: TGCAGCGTTGTGTACGGTGCAACTAATGAAAAACTGTTTTTT
CDR3 protein: CSVVYGATNEKLFF

V gene: TRBV9
D gene: TRBD2
clone size: .
J gene: TRBJ2-5
CDR3 DNA: TGTGCCAGCAGCGTAGGGACTAGCTACCAAGAGACCCAGTACTTC
CDR3 protein: CASSVGTSYQETQYF

V gene: TRBV28
D gene: .
clone size: few
J gene: TRBJ1-2
CDR3 DNA: TGTGCCAGCAGTCCAAGCGAACCAGCTTTCTATGGCTACACCTTC
CDR3 protein: CASSPSEPAFYGYTF

V gene: TRBV19
D gene: .
clone size: .
J gene: TRBJ1-1
CDR3 DNA: TGTGCCAGTAGTACCCGGATGAACACTGAAGCTTTCTTT
CDR3 protein: CASSTRMNTEAFF

V gene: TRBV3-1
D gene: TRBD2
clone size: few
J gene: TRBJ2-1
CDR3 DNA: TGTGCCAGCAGCCAAACACCTCGACTAGCGGGAGGTGGTGAGCAGTTCTTC
CDR3 protein: CASSQTPRLAGGGEQFF

V gene: TRBV11-3
D gene: .
clone size: .
J gene: TRBJ1-1
CDR3 DNA: TGTGCCAGCAGCGATACAGGATCGGGAGCTTTCTTT
CDR3 protein: CASSDTGSGAFF

V gene: TRBV6-5
D gene: .
clone size: few
J gene: TRBJ2-6
CDR3 DNA: TGTGCCAGCCGGACAGTCTCCCGCGTCCTGACTTTC
CDR3 protein: CASRTVSRVLTF

V gene: TRBV28
D gene: TRBD1
clone size: .
J gene: TRBJ2-5
CDR3 DNA: TGTGCCAGCAGTTCCCAAACTCAGGACAGGTACATAGAGACCCAGTACTTC
CDR3 protein: CASSSQTQDRYIETQYF

V gene: TRBV2
D gene: .
clone size: .
J gene: TRBJ1-6
CDR3 DNA: TGTGCCACCAAAGTTCAGGCTGGGAATTCACCCCTCCACTTT
CDR3 protein: CATKVQAGNSPLHF

V gene: TRBV30
D gene: .
clone size: .
J gene: TRBJ2-5
CDR3 DNA: TGTGCCTGGACAGGGGAGGTCGAGACCCAGTACTTC
CDR3 protein: CAWTGEVETQYF

V gene: TRBV12-5
D gene: .
clone size: .
J gene: TRBJ2-5
CDR3 DNA: TGTGCTAGTGGTTCGGGATACAGGGAAAATGAGCAGTACTTC
CDR3 protein: CASGSGYRENEQYF

V gene: TRBV18
D gene: .
clone size: .
J gene: TRBJ2-4
CDR3 DNA: TGTGCCAGCGGCGGGGAACGGGGAAACATTCAGGACTTC
CDR3 protein: CASGGERGNIQDF

V gene: TRBV19
D gene: .
clone size: few
J gene: TRBJ2-3
CDR3 DNA: TGTGCCAGTAGTCCAGGGTTCACAGATACGCAGTATTTT
CDR3 protein: CASSPGFTDTQYF

V gene: TRBV25-1
D gene: .
clone size: .
J gene: TRBJ2-7
CDR3 DNA: TGTGCCAGCAGAGCCTCAGGTGAGAGGTACGAGCAGTACTTC
CDR3 protein: CASRASGERYEQYF

V gene: TRBV5-1
D gene: .
clone size: few
J gene: TRBJ1-1
CDR3 DNA: TGTGCCAGCAGCTTTGGCCAGGGGAACACTGAAGCTTTCTTT
CDR3 protein: CASSFGQGNTEAFF

V gene: TRBV29-1
D gene: TRBD1
clone size: .
J gene: TRBJ1-2
CDR3 DNA: TGCAGCGTCGAGAGTTACAGGACAGGGGGCGATGGCTACACCTTC
CDR3 protein: CSVESYRTGGDGYTF

V gene: TRBV7-2
D gene: .
clone size: once
J gene: TRBJ2-5
CDR3 DNA: TGTGCCAGCAGCTACGGAAAGGTTGGGACCCAGTACTTC
CDR3 protein: CASSYGKVGTQYF

V gene: TRBV24-1
D gene: .
clone size: .
J gene: TRBJ1-1
CDR3 DNA: TGTGCCACCAGTGACGGAGATTCGAACGTTAACACTGAAGCTTTCTTT
CDR3 protein: CATSDGDSNVNTEAFF

V gene: TRBV20-1
D gene: TRBD1
clone size: .
J gene: TRBJ2-2
CDR3 DNA: TGCAGTGCTAGAGACAATACAGGGGGAGCCGCGACCGGGGAGCTGTTTTTT
CDR3 protein: CSARDNTGGAATGELFF